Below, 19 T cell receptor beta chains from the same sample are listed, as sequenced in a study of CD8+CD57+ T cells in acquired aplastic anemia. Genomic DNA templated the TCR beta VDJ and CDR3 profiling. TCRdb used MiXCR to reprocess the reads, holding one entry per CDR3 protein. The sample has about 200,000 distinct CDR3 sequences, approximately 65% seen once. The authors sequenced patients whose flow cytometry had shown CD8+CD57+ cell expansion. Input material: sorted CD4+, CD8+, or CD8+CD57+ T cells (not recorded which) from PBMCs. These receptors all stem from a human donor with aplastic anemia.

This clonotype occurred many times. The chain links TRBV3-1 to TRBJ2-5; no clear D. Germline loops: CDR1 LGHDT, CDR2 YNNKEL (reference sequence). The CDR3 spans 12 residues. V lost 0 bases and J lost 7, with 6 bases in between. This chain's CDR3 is CASSQERATQYF. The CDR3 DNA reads TGTGCCAGCAGCCAAGAGCGTGCGACCCAGTACTTC.

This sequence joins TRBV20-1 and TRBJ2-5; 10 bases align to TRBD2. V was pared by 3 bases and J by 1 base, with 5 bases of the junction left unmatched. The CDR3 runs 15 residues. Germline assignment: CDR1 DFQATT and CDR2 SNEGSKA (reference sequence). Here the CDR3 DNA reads TGCAGTGCTAGCCCAGCGGGGGGGATCCAAGAGACCCAGTACTTC. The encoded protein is CSASPAGGIQETQYF.

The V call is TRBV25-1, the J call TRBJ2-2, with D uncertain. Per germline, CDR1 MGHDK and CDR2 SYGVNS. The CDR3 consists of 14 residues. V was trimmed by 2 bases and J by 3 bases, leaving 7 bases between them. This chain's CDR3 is CASSEVPYTGELFF. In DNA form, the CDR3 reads TGTGCCAGCAGTGAAGTCCCGTACACCGGGGAGCTGTTTTTT. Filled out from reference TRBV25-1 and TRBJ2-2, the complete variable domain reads EADIYQTPRYLVIGTGKKITLECSQTMGHDKMYWYQQDPGMELHLIHYSYGVNSTEKGDLSSESTVSRIRTEHFPLTLESARPSHTSQYLCASSEVPYTGELFFGEGSRLTVL.

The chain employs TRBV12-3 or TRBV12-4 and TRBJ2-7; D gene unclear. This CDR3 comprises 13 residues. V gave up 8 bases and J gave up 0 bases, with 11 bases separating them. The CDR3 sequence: CASGYGFSYEQYF. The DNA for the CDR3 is TGTGCCAGCGGCTACGGGTTCTCCTACGAGCAGTACTTC.

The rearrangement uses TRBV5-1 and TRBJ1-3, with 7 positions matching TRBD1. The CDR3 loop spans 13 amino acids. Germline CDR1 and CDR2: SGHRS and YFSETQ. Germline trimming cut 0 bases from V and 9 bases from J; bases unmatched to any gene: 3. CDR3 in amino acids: CASSLDQGGTIYF. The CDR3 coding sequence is TGCGCCAGCAGCTTGGATCAGGGGGGCACCATATATTTT.

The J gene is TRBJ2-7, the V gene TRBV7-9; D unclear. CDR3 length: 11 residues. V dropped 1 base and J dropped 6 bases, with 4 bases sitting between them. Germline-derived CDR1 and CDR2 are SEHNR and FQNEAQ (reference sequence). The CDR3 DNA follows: TGTGCCAGCAGCTTAGGTATCGAGCAGTACTTC. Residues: CASSLGIEQYF.

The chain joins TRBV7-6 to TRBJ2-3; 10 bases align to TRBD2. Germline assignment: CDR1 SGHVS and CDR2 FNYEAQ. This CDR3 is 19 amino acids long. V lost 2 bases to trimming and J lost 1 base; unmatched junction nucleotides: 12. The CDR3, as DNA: TGTGCCAGCAGCTTACTAGCGGGGGATCTTCAGCACGGCACAGATACGCAGTATTTT. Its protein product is CASSLLAGDLQHGTDTQYF. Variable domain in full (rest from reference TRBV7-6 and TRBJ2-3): GAGVSQSPRYKVTKRGQDVALRCDPISGHVSLYWYRQALGQGPEFLTYFNYEAQQDKSGLPNDRFSAERPEGSISTLTIQRTEQRDSAMYRCASSLLAGDLQHGTDTQYFGPGTRLTVL.

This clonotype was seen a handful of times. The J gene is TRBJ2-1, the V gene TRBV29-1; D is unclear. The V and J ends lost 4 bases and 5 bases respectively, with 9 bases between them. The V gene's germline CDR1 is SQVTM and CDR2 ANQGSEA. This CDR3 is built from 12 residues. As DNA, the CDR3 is TGCAGCGTTGCCAGTTCAGACAATGAGCAGTTCTTC. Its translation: CSVASSDNEQFF.

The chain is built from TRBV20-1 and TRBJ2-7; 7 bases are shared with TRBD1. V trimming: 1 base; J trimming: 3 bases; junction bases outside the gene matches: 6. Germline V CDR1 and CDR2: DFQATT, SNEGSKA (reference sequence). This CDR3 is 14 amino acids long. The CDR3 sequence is CSARGPGQHYEQYF. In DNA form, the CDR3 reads TGCAGTGCTAGAGGCCCGGGACAGCACTACGAGCAGTACTTC.

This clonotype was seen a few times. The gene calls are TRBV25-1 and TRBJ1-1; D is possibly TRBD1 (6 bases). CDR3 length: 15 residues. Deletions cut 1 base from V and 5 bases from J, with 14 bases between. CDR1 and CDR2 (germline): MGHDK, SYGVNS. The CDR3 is CASSESATGWTEAFF. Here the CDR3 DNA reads TGTGCCAGCAGTGAATCAGCAACAGGGTGGACTGAAGCTTTCTTT.

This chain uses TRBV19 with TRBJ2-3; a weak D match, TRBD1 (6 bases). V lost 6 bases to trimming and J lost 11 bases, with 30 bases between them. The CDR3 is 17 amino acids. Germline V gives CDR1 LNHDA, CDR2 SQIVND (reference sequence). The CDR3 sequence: CASRVRAWDTTYSEQYF. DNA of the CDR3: TGTGCCAGTAGAGTAAGGGCATGGGACACCACCTACAGTGAGCAGTATTTT.

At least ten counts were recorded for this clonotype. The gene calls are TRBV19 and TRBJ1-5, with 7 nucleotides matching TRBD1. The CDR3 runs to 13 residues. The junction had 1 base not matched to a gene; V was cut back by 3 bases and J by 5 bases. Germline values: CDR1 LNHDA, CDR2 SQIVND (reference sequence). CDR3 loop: CASSMQGDQPQHF. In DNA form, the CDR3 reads TGTGCCAGTAGTATGCAGGGGGATCAGCCCCAGCATTTT.

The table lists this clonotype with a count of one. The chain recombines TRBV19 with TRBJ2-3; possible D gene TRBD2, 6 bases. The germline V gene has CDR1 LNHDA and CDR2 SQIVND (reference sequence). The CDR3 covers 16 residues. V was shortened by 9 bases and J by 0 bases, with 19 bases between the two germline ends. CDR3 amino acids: CASSPGGGYSTDTQYF. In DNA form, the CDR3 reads TGTGCCAGCAGCCCCGGTGGGGGGTATAGCACAGATACGCAGTATTTT.

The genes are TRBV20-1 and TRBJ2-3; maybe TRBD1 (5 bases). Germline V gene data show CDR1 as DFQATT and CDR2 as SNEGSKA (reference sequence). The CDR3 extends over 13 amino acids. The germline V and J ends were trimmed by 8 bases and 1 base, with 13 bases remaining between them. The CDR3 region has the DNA TGCAGTCCAACAGGTTATGGCACAGATACGCAGTATTTT. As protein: CSPTGYGTDTQYF.

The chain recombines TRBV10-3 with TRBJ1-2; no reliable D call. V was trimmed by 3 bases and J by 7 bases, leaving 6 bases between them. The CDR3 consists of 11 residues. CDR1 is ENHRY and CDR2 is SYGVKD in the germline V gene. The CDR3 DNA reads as TGTGCCATCAGTGATCCTGGTGGCTACACCTTC. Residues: CAISDPGGYTF.

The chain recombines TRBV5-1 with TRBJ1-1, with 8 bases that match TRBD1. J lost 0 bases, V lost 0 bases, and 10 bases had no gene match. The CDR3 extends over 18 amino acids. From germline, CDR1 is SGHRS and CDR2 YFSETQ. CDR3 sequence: CASSLGPRGLGMNTEAFF. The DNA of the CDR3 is TGCGCCAGCAGCTTGGGGCCCAGGGGGCTTGGTATGAACACTGAAGCTTTCTTT.

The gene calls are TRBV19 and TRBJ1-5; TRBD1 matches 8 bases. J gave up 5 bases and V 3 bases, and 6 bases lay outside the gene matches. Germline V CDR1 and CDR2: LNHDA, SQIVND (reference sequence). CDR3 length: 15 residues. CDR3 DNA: TGTGCCAGTAGTATCGCAGGGGGCCCCTATCAGCCCCAGCATTTT. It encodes CASSIAGGPYQPQHF.

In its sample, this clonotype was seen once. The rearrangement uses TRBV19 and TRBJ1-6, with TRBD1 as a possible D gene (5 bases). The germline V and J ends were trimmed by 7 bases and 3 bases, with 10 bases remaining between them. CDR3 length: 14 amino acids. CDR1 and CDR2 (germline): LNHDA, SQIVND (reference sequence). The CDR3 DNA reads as TGTGCCAGTACCGGGACGGTCTATAATTCACCCCTCCACTTT. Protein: CASTGTVYNSPLHF.

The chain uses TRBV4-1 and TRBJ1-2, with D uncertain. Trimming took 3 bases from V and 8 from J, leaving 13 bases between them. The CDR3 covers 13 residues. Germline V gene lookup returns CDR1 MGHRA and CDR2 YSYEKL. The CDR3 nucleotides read TGCGCCAGCAGCCATAGCGCAGGTTACGGCTACACCTTC. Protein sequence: CASSHSAGYGYTF.